The rows below give T cell receptor beta chains drawn from one sample of a study of CD8 T cells in Susac syndrome. TCRdb re-derived calls from the immunoSEQ multiplex PCR reads in MiXCR, one entry per CDR3 protein. The sample yields roughly 150,000 distinct CDR3 sequences, approximately 94% seen once. The specimen was CD8+ T cells from PBMCs. All receptors derive from a human donor with multiple sclerosis. The CDR3 runs from the conserved cysteine through the conserved F or W. The order of the fields is J gene, D gene, V gene, clone size, CDR3 DNA, CDR3 protein. D genes are given only for firm matches. Not all rows give a size; the values are once, few, many and, for expanded clones, a class.

>TRBJ2-7|TRBD2|TRBV12-5|-
TGTGCTAGTGGTTGGGAGGGGCGGCGGTACGAGCAGTACTTC
CASGWEGRRYEQYF
>TRBJ2-7|-|TRBV24-1|-
TGTGCCACCAGTGGAAGGGAGGTCCCCTACGAGCAGTACTTC
CATSGREVPYEQYF
>TRBJ1-6|-|TRBV2|-
TGTGCCAGCTTAGGAAATTCACCCCTCCACTTT
CASLGNSPLHF
>TRBJ1-5|-|TRBV27|-
TGTGCCAGCAGCGGGGGAGGTGTCAATCAGCCCCAGCATTTT
CASSGGGVNQPQHF
>TRBJ1-1|-|TRBV28|-
TGTGCCATCACCAGGAAGGGGCCCACTGAAGCTTTCTTT
CAITRKGPTEAFF
>TRBJ2-1|-|TRBV29-1|-
TGCAGCGTTGAGGGAGGAGAGCGGCTATCCTACAATGAGCAGTTCTTC
CSVEGGERLSYNEQFF
>TRBJ2-1|TRBD2|TRBV20-1|-
TGCAGTGCCCCGGACCCACTAGCGGGGGGGCTCAATGAGCAGTTCTTC
CSAPDPLAGGLNEQFF
>TRBJ1-2|TRBD1|TRBV5-6|once
TGTGCCAGCAGCTTGAGGGACAGGGACCATGGCTACACCTTC
CASSLRDRDHGYTF
>TRBJ2-1|-|TRBV24-1|-
TGTGCCACCAGTGATTTGAGGACAGTGGGAGATGACAATGAGCAGTTCTTC
CATSDLRTVGDDNEQFF
>TRBJ2-5|-|TRBV3-1|once
TGTGCCAGCAGCCATGGGGGCGGGGTATTCCAAGAGACCCAGTACTTC
CASSHGGGVFQETQYF
>TRBJ1-2|-|TRBV29-1|many
TGCAGCGTTGAGGACCGAGATGGCTACACCTTC
CSVEDRDGYTF
>TRBJ1-1|TRBD1|TRBV27|-
TGTGCCAGCCTACGGACAGGGAAGAACACTGAAGCTTTCTTT
CASLRTGKNTEAFF
>TRBJ2-1|-|TRBV13|-
TGTGCCAGCAGCTTACGGGGTGGGAGAGGGGATGAGCAGTTCTTC
CASSLRGGRGDEQFF
>TRBJ2-3|-|TRBV3-1|-
TGTGCCAGCAGCCAAGGCAGCAGGGGGGCAGATACGCAGTATTTT
CASSQGSRGADTQYF
>TRBJ2-3|-|TRBV29-1|-
TGCAGCGGAGCCGGACAGAACACAGATACGCAGTATTTT
CSGAGQNTDTQYF
>TRBJ2-7|-|TRBV27|-
TGTGCCAGCAGTCTCGGACTGGGAGCCTACGAGCAGTACTTC
CASSLGLGAYEQYF
>TRBJ2-3|TRBD1|TRBV2|-
TGTGCCAGCAGTGAGACAGGGGGCGGGATAGATACGCAGTATTTT
CASSETGGGIDTQYF
>TRBJ2-7|TRBD1|TRBV9|-
TGTGCCAGCAGCGTAGCGGGACAGGGGGCTTACGAGCAGTACTTC
CASSVAGQGAYEQYF